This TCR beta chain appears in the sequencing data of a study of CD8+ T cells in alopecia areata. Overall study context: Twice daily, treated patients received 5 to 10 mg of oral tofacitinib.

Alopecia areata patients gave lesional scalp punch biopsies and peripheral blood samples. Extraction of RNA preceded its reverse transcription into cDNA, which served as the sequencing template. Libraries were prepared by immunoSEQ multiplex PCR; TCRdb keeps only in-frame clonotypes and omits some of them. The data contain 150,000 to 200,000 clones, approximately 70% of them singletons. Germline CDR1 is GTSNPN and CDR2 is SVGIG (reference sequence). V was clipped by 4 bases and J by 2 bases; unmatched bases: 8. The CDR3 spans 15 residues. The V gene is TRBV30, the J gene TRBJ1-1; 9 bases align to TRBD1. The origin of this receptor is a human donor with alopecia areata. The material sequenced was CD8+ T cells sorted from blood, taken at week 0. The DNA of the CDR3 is TGTGCCTGGACCGACTGGGACAGGGTTAACACTGAAGCTTTCTTT. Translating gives CAWTDWDRVNTEAFF.